The 27 T cell receptor beta chains below come from one sample, sequenced in a study of cytomegalovirus exposure and HLA in healthy donors (dated by TCRdb to about 2017). Library preparation employed the immunoSEQ multiplex PCR assay. Entries here come from immuneACCESS through TCRdb and include only in-frame sequences with V and J called. Some clones fail to appear in such tables; in the studies checked, an unresolved V gene covers under half of the shortfall, and the cause of the remainder is unknown. This sample comprises tens of thousands of clones, almost 95% of them detected only once. The ten largest make up about 5.4% of the sample. The sample comprised PBMCs. The receptors originated from a man aged 18 to 29 in good health and CMV-seropositive.

Regarding this clone: One end of the junction is discordant with germline, which a read error may explain. The chain uses TRBV29-1 and TRBJ1-2; 9 positions agree with TRBD1. CDR1 is SQVTM, CDR2 ANQGSEA, per germline. This CDR3 has 13 residues. Here the CDR3 DNA reads TGCAGCGTTCAAGACAGGGGGTTCTATGGCTACACCTTC. Protein product: CSVQDRGFYGYTF. Complete variable domain (other parts from reference TRBV29-1 and TRBJ1-2): SAVISQKPSRDICQRGTSLTIQCQVDSQVTMMFWYRQQPGQSLTLIATANQGSEATYESGFVIDKFPISRPNLTFSTLTVSNMSPEDSSIYLCSVQDRGFYGYTFGSGTRLTVV.

The chain uses TRBV5-1 and TRBJ2-7; TRBD2 matches at 8 bases. The J segment lost 6 bases and the V segment lost 4 bases, leaving 12 bases of the junction unmatched. Germline V gene sequence: CDR1 SGHRS, CDR2 YFSETQ. The CDR3 loop spans 15 amino acids. The CDR3 DNA reads TGCGCCAGCAGCCCGCAGGCTAGCGGGTCGGCCGAGCAGTACTTC. This translates into CASSPQASGSAEQYF.

This clone came up a few times. The V and J genes are TRBV7-8 and TRBJ2-7; D is ambiguous. The V end lost 5 bases, the J end lost 4 bases, and 9 bases lay between the germline ends. From germline, CDR1 is SGHVS and CDR2 FQNEAQ. There are 12 residues in the CDR3. The CDR3 DNA follows: TGTGCCAGCAGCATGAGGCTGTACGAGCAGTACTTC. Encoded protein: CASSMRLYEQYF.

This clone showed up just once. The V gene is TRBV9, the J gene TRBJ2-1, with D maybe TRBD1 (6 bases). V lost 0 bases and J lost 7, with 11 bases in between. There are 14 residues in the CDR3. CDR1 and CDR2 (germline): SGDLS, YYNGEE. Here the CDR3 DNA reads TGTGCCAGCAGCGTAGTGGGGACACCGAATGAGCAGTTCTTC. Translation gives CASSVVGTPNEQFF.

This clone has more than one count but fewer than ten. The chain employs TRBV6-1 and TRBJ2-2; D is unclear. This CDR3 contains 14 residues. Per germline, CDR1 MNHNS and CDR2 SASEGT. Between the trimmed V and J ends, which lost 0 bases and 5 bases, there was a span of 7 bases. The CDR3 sequence: CASSEADGTGELFF. The CDR3 coding sequence is TGTGCCAGCAGTGAAGCTGACGGGACCGGGGAGCTGTTTTTT.

This clone appeared once. The rearrangement joins TRBV6-5 to TRBJ1-1, with D perhaps matching TRBD1 (6 bases). Looked up from germline, CDR1 is MNHEY and CDR2 is SVGAGI. The ends were cut back, 6 bases at V and 3 bases at J, with 11 bases in the middle. This CDR3 has 13 residues. In nucleotides, the CDR3 is TGTGCCAGCAGACTTCCAGGGGACACTGAAGCTTTCTTT. Residues: CASRLPGDTEAFF.

This clone was counted between two and nine times. The chain combines TRBV19 with TRBJ1-1; possible D gene TRBD1, 5 bases. Germline CDR1 is LNHDA and CDR2 is SQIVND (reference sequence). The CDR3 is 16 residues long. V lost 9 bases, J lost 1 base, and 21 bases lay in between. The DNA of the CDR3 is TGTGCCAGCGATAGGTGGGGCAGCTCGACGAACACTGAAGCTTTCTTT. This codes for CASDRWGSSTNTEAFF.

This clone was picked up one time. This chain uses TRBV5-1 with TRBJ2-2; 7 bases are a match to TRBD2. V lost 4 bases to trimming and J lost 2 bases; unmatched junction nucleotides: 8. The CDR3 spans 16 residues. CDR1 is SGHRS and CDR2 is YFSETQ in the germline V gene. The CDR3 region is CASSRPGGSNTGELFF. The CDR3 nucleotides read TGCGCCAGCAGCCGCCCTGGCGGGAGTAACACCGGGGAGCTGTTTTTT.

The genes are TRBV27 and TRBJ2-7; TRBD2 agrees at 7 bases. CDR1 and CDR2 from the germline V gene are MNHEY and SMNVEV (reference sequence). After removal of 2 bases from V and 2 bases from J, the junction contained 3 bases not matched to a gene. The CDR3 totals 14 residues. The CDR3 bases are TGTGCCAGCAGTTTACTAGCGGCGGCCTACGAGCAGTACTTC. It specifies CASSLLAAAYEQYF.

The rearrangement links TRBV1 to TRBJ2-7; the table assigns TRBD2, which was not confirmed against the DNA. TRBV1 is described as a pseudogene. The CDR3 is 16 amino acids. CDR3 amino acids: CTSSQPGGDLPYEQYF. For the CDR3, the DNA is TGCACCAGCAGCCAGCCGGGGGGGGACCTCCCCTACGAGCAGTACTTC.

About this clone: A junction end diverges from the germline sequence, so it may reflect a read error. CDR3 DNA sequence: TGTGCCAGCAGTTCACAAGGTCGTGTCCCAGGCCAGTTC. Its translation is CASSSQGRVPGQF. V is TRBV27 and J is TRBJ1-2; D is ambiguous. This CDR3 comprises 13 residues. The germline V gene has CDR1 MNHEY and CDR2 SMNVEV (reference sequence).

V and J are TRBV27 and TRBJ2-1, with a possible D match to TRBD2 (5 bases). The V end was cut by 5 bases, the J end by 6 bases, with 14 bases between. There are 14 residues in the CDR3. Germline values: CDR1 MNHEY, CDR2 SMNVEV (reference sequence). The CDR3 DNA reads as TGTGCCAGCAGTATAGATAGTCGGGGCAATGAGCAGTTCTTC. Its translation is CASSIDSRGNEQFF.

This chain joins TRBV5-8 and TRBJ2-7; D gene ambiguous. Germline CDR1 reads SGHTS; CDR2 reads YDEGEE. Trimming removed 6 bases from V and 4 bases from J, with 14 bases in between. The CDR3 consists of 13 residues. The DNA for the CDR3 is TGTGCCAGCACCCCCGACGAGGAGTACGAGCAGTACTTC. The encoded protein is CASTPDEEYEQYF.

This clone was found once. The CDR3 is CASSHDKREGRSYNEQFF. CDR3 coding DNA: TGTGCCAGCAGCCACGATAAGCGGGAGGGACGCTCCTACAATGAGCAGTTCTTC. The chain is built from TRBV7-8 and TRBJ2-1, with 10 bases matching TRBD2. Per the germline V gene, CDR1 is SGHVS and CDR2 is FQNEAQ. CDR3 length: 18 residues. The J segment lost 0 bases and the V segment lost 5 bases, leaving 10 bases of the junction unmatched.

The CDR3 here is CASSLYSSGSPYEQYF. The CDR3 DNA is TGTGCCAGCAGCTTGTATTCTAGCGGGAGCCCCTACGAGCAGTACTTC. This rearrangement joins TRBV5-6 to TRBJ2-7, with 10 bases lining up with TRBD2. This CDR3 has 16 amino acids. Trimming at V came to 1 base and at J to 2 bases, leaving 6 bases not matched to a gene. Germline V gene data show CDR1 as SGHDT and CDR2 as YYEEEE.

The chain recombines TRBV6-1 with TRBJ2-7, with D possibly TRBD2 on 6 matching bases. The CDR3 sequence is 16 residues long. Between the trimmed V and J ends, which lost 1 base and 2 bases, there was a span of 15 bases. Germline CDR1 MNHNS, CDR2 SASEGT. The CDR3 coding sequence is TGTGCCAGCAGTGAAGAGGTAGTAGCGGTAACCTACGAGCAGTACTTC. The encoded protein is CASSEEVVAVTYEQYF.

The J gene is TRBJ2-3, the V gene TRBV18, with 8 bases identical to TRBD1. Trimming took 0 bases from V and 4 from J; bases not matched to a gene: 6. The CDR3 loop spans 16 amino acids. CDR1 is KGHSH and CDR2 is LQKENI in the germline V gene. The CDR3 bases are TGTGCCAGCTCACCACCGGGACAGGCTTGGCCAGATACGCAGTATTTT. Encoded protein: CASSPPGQAWPDTQYF.

CDR3 residues: CATTGTVLWNTEAFF. The CDR3 DNA follows: TGTGCCACCACCGGGACAGTGCTTTGGAACACTGAAGCTTTCTTT. V is TRBV28 and J is TRBJ1-1; 7 positions match TRBD1. Per the germline V gene, CDR1 is MDHEN and CDR2 is SYDVKM. The J segment lost 1 base and the V segment lost 10 bases, leaving 12 bases of the junction unmatched. The CDR3 length is 15 residues. Together with reference TRBV28 and TRBJ1-1, the CDR3 gives the full variable domain: DVKVTQSSRYLVKRTGEKVFLECVQDMDHENMFWYRQDPGLGLRLIYFSYDVKMKEKGDIPEGYSVSREKKERFSLILESASTNQTSMYLCATTGTVLWNTEAFFGQGTRLTVV.

The chain joins TRBV9 to TRBJ2-1, with TRBD2 identical over 7 bases. In germline, CDR1 is SGDLS, CDR2 YYNGEE. The CDR3 contains 14 residues. The J segment lost 0 bases and the V segment lost 6 bases, leaving 3 bases of the junction unmatched. CDR3 sequence: CASMREPSYNEQFF. The CDR3 region has the DNA TGTGCCAGCATGCGGGAGCCCTCCTACAATGAGCAGTTCTTC.

The chain recombines TRBV5-5 with TRBJ1-5; D gene ambiguous. Trimming removed 5 bases at V and 0 bases at J, with 12 bases between. The CDR3 sequence is 15 residues long. Germline values: CDR1 SGHKS, CDR2 YYEKEE (reference sequence). This CDR3 reads CASRLDGYSNQPQHF. The CDR3 nucleotides are TGTGCCAGCAGACTAGACGGCTATAGCAATCAGCCCCAGCATTTT.

The V gene is TRBV4-1, the J gene TRBJ1-5, with D maybe TRBD1 (5 bases). In germline, CDR1 is MGHRA, CDR2 YSYEKL. The CDR3 totals 19 residues. V was cut by 4 bases and J by 2 bases, with 24 bases left in between. The CDR3 loop reads CASSPTFFAGVGGNQPQHF. DNA for the CDR3: TGCGCCAGCAGCCCCACCTTTTTTGCGGGGGTAGGAGGCAATCAGCCCCAGCATTTT.

The chain carries TRBV5-1 and TRBJ1-1; D gene unclear. The CDR3 spans 15 residues. Germline V lookup: CDR1 SGHRS, CDR2 YFSETQ. Deletions cut 0 bases from V and 1 base from J, with 10 bases between. The CDR3 protein is CASSLAGRPNTEAFF. The CDR3 DNA sequence: TGCGCCAGCAGCTTGGCCGGCAGGCCGAACACTGAAGCTTTCTTT.

This chain connects TRBV5-1 to TRBJ1-3; D gene unclear. The CDR3 has 15 residues. Between the trimmed V and J ends, which lost 0 bases and 0 bases, there was a span of 7 bases. Germline V gene data show CDR1 as SGHRS and CDR2 as YFSETQ. CDR3 in amino acids: CASSLVGASGNTIYF. DNA for the CDR3: TGCGCCAGCAGCTTGGTTGGAGCCTCTGGAAACACCATATATTTT.

This clone was recorded once. This chain connects TRBV30 to TRBJ1-1, with D possibly being TRBD1 (5 bases). The CDR3 extends over 15 amino acids. Trimming cost V 3 bases and J 0 bases, with 14 bases left between them. Looked up from germline, CDR1 is GTSNPN and CDR2 is SVGIG (reference sequence). The CDR3 DNA reads as TGTGCCTGGAGACCGACCGGGGGGATGAACACTGAAGCTTTCTTT. Its protein is CAWRPTGGMNTEAFF.

The chain is built from TRBV6-5 and TRBJ2-7; weak D call: TRBD1 (5 bases). V was cut by 0 bases and J by 3 bases, with 12 bases left in between. The CDR3 totals 15 residues. The germline V gene encodes CDR1 MNHEY and CDR2 SVGAGI. The CDR3 coding sequence is TGTGCCAGCAGTTACTCAAGACAGATCAGCTACGAGCAGTACTTC. It yields the protein CASSYSRQISYEQYF.

The rearrangement uses TRBV15 and TRBJ1-2; D not certain. Germline V gene sequence: CDR1 LNHNV, CDR2 YYDKDF (reference sequence). V was cut by 1 base and J by 4 bases, with 19 bases left in between. This CDR3 contains 17 residues. The CDR3 loop reads CATSRGRTQETSYGYTF. CDR3 bases: TGTGCCACCAGCAGAGGGAGGACTCAAGAAACGAGCTATGGCTACACCTTC.

V is TRBV28 and J is TRBJ2-7; TRBD1 matches 11 bases. V dropped 10 bases and J dropped 3; count of bases not matched to a gene: 5. CDR1 and CDR2 (germline): MDHEN, SYDVKM. The CDR3 spans 13 residues. The CDR3 is CAISGQGGYEQYF. As DNA, the CDR3 is TGTGCCATCTCGGGACAGGGGGGCTACGAGCAGTACTTC.